Detailed here is one T cell receptor (beta chain). Sequencing was performed with immunoSEQ multiplex PCR; in TCRdb, only in-frame clones are kept and a portion is missing. The data contain over 60,000 clones, around 80% of them singletons. These data are taken from a study of OX40 agonist ivuxolimab in advanced cancers. The CDR3 contains 15 residues. Trimming left V 2 bases short and J 2 bases short, with 12 bases between. Germline assignment: CDR1 SNHLY and CDR2 FYNNEI. The TCR originated in an adult with an advanced solid tumor such as melanoma, head and neck, liver or kidney cancer. V and J are TRBV2 and TRBJ1-1, with D uncertain. Here the sequenced sample was CD4+ or CD8+ T cells sorted from blood, taken in a trial of the OX40 agonist ivuxolimab. CDR3 sequence reads: CASSELPGGNTEAFF. CDR3 in DNA: TGTGCCAGCAGTGAACTTCCGGGAGGCAACACTGAAGCTTTCTTT.